This paragraph reports one TCR beta chain. It lacks a known antigen. One base away there is no much larger clone; base qualities are not given. This entry is derived from a study of cytomegalovirus exposure and HLA in healthy donors (dated by TCRdb to about 2017). Regarding the research as a whole: In an earlier analysis of roughly 590 of the donors, roughly 300 Gb of sequence data and 90 million to 130 million unique TCR beta sequences from 180 million or so T cells were reported. Approximately 310 gigabases of sequencing data and 70 million to 100 million unique TCR sequences were included in an early release covering about 700 HLA-typed donors. Among the roughly 430 genotyped donors, approximately 81% belonged to the genetic ancestry cluster associated with self-reported Caucasian donors. The study aimed to test whether cataloging public T cell receptors could reveal signatures of past pathogen exposure. Using immunosequencing, the study profiled T cell repertoires from some 670 subjects and related those repertoires to cytomegalovirus serostatus. Besides the first cohort of about 730 subjects, a separate validation cohort made up of about 120 different subjects was used. The study combined high-throughput TCR immunosequencing, statistical association of individual TCRs with disease status, and machine learning to predict cytomegalovirus infection status. To study patterns of TCR occurrence, a later analysis re-analyzed previously published TCR beta repertoires from 600 to 750 donors and added high-resolution HLA genotyping. The later analysis used no new phenotypic data to find candidate immune exposures, relying instead on TCR beta sequences and their occurrence across donors. An earlier analysis of some 500 of the donors used high-throughput TCR beta sequencing to judge whether each TCR beta V gene segment behaved as functional or pseudogenic. Alongside the repertoire data, information on donor age, sex, ethnicity and CMV serostatus was compiled. A later genetic analysis took genome-wide SNP genotypes for about three fifths of the roughly 670 donors and used that subset as a discovery cohort. Every repertoire in the discovery cohort had been generated on one and the same sequencing platform. HLA typing included class I and class II loci at four-digit resolution. Typing coverage varied by locus: roughly 629-640 donors for A, B, C, DRB1 and DQB1; approximately 500 for DQA1; 606 for DPA1; more than 450 for DPB1. Because of strong linkage in the cohort, roughly five DR-DQ haplotypes were treated as single units for association and clustering. Among 398 genotyped donors of the cohort, an average of approximately 240,000 unique TCR beta nucleotide sequences was sequenced per donor, of which approximately 18% were non-productive.

General findings and caveats noted by the study authors: A later analysis found that HLA-associated TCR beta chains were more clonally expanded and had lower generation probabilities than equally common non-associated chains. Specific HLA alleles were associated with 16,951 TCR beta sequences at a false discovery rate of 0.05 in a later analysis. In a later genetic analysis, a missense DCLRE1C variant was associated with V-gene and J-gene trimming of TCR beta chains, and the association was replicated in an independent cohort. This cohort had only TCR beta chains sequenced, and the lack of alpha or paired-chain data limited which features could be detected. According to a later analysis, parvovirus B19, influenza, CMV and Epstein-Barr virus appeared linked to several top co-occurrence clusters. A cluster of highly shared sequence variants was judged likely to represent a technical artifact of the sequencing pipeline. The authors suggested that the approach could potentially be extended to other disease states and immunological phenotypes. Broadly in line with IMGT annotations, most TCR beta V segments showed up in productive rearrangements about 87% or about 30% of the time in an earlier analysis of several hundred of the donors. The earlier analysis of nearly 600 of the donors excluded roughly 16 rarely observed V segments, including chromosome 9 orphons, because counts were too low. In both the original and validation cohorts, the classifier was reported to diagnose cytomegalovirus status with high specificity and sensitivity. The only immune exposure information available for the cohort was CMV serostatus. A later genetic analysis reported fewer N-insertions in productive TCRs among donors in an Asian-associated ancestry cluster than the approximately 670-donor mean. When HLA alleles, especially DR and DQ, strongly co-occurred, TCR associations were difficult to assign to individual alleles. Roughly uniform sequencing depth across donors was assumed in presence/absence analyses, although this assumption may not hold. Because HLA typing was missing for some donors at each locus, association tests included only the typed subset. Correlated functional status among segregating V segments might reflect linkage disequilibrium, but an unknown experimental factor could not be ruled out. A further reported finding was that TCR beta sequences accurately predicted the HLA-A and HLA-B alleles for most subjects in the first cohort. The 87-base-pair reads could not distinguish some IMGT-functional V segments, including TRBV6-2 and TRBV6-3, so those segments were excluded. While some public TCRs were present in many individuals, most TCR sequences turned up only very rarely across donors. Most CMV-associated TCR beta chains appeared to be HLA-restricted in a later analysis, and the HLA associations seemed to be driven largely by CMV exposure. A total of fewer than 200 TCR beta chains were listed by the study as associated with cytomegalovirus. A few of the identified cytomegalovirus-associated TCR beta chains were confirmed in vitro to be specific for cytomegalovirus antigens. A later analysis found that TCR association rates varied across HLA loci, with DRB1 alleles showing the most associated TCRs and HLA-C alleles the fewest.

The cohort consisted of approximately 690 healthy bone marrow donors. Cohort members were all nominally healthy when sampled, although unrecorded immune exposures were likely present. The donor tested CMV seronegative and was one of the 352 seronegative cohort members. A peripheral blood sample was collected from each donor, and TCR beta sequencing was performed on peripheral blood mononuclear cells. Genomic DNA extraction from the blood cell samples was performed with the Qiagen DNeasy Blood Extraction Kit. Receptor amplification or capture employed the immunoSEQ multiplex PCR assay. A mixture of 60 forward primers for TCR Vbeta segments and 13 reverse primers for TCR Jbeta segments was used in the multiplex PCR. Amplification of the CDR3 region of rearranged TCR beta genes was performed with a multiplex PCR assay on genomic DNA. On the Illumina HiSeq System, the amplified TCR beta libraries were sequenced as 87-base-pair reads. Processing in the source paper ran as follows. A later analysis tallied tens of millions of unique TCR beta chains across the 666 repertoires, and approximately 11 million of those chains were shared by two or more donors. To remove PCR and sequencing errors, raw reads were error-corrected and collapsed into unique sequences using a nearest-neighbor algorithm that merged closely related sequences. Alignment of CDR3 sequences to IMGT reference sequences was used to assign V, D and J gene segments. For a sequence to be retained, a match of at least six nucleotides was required to both a V gene segment and a J gene segment. A rearrangement was called productive if the CDR3 had no stop codons and remained in frame with V and J, and every other rearrangement was called non-productive. CDR3 was defined by IMGT convention, running from the second conserved V-encoded cysteine to the conserved J-encoded phenylalanine. The earlier analysis of some 550 of the donors excluded any sequence lacking an unambiguous match to a single V gene segment. In an earlier analysis of around 590 of the donors, a V segment was called functional when productive rearrangements were above 56.7%, and segregating when the standard deviation between donors exceeded 5%. A statistical classification framework was built to diagnose cytomegalovirus status from the catalog of TCR beta chain sequences. V and J gene assignment, in a later analysis, came from comparing TCR nucleotide sequences with IMGT/GENE-DB human TR gene sequences. In a later analysis, CDR3 sequences and most-parsimonious VDJ recombination scenarios were assigned using the TCRdist pipeline. A later analysis defined each TCR beta chain by its CDR3 amino acid sequence plus V-gene family, and excluded reads lacking a unique V-gene family. As a way to deal with suspected cross-contamination and a sequencing artifact, a later analysis dropped 500 to 700 nucleotide sequences that were highly shared and had low generation probability. In a later analysis, a clonal expansion index was calculated for each public chain from normalized within-repertoire ranks of inferred template counts. In a later analysis, generation probabilities were computed with a VDJ recombination model fitted to out-of-frame rearrangements, and the resulting probabilities were checked against IGoR. Hypergeometric tests were used in a later analysis to score TCR-TCR, TCR-HLA and TCR-CMV co-occurrence, with a repertoire-size bias correction applied to the TCR pairs. A later analysis estimated false discovery rates by permuting HLA or CMV assignments 20 times. In a later analysis, co-occurring TCRs were grouped using DBSCAN, and TCRdist sequence similarity was added for clustering within HLA-allele-positive subsets. For co-occurrence clustering, repertoires with fewer than 30,000 or more than 120,000 public chains were excluded, along with roughly 5 repertoires with anomalous nucleotide sharing. Entries here come from immuneACCESS through TCRdb and include only in-frame sequences with V and J called. Some clones fail to appear in such tables; in the studies checked, an unresolved V gene covers under half of the shortfall, and the cause of the remainder is unknown. That table is the source of V, J and clone size, and D and trimming were worked out from the DNA. Here the sample has about 140,000 clones; about 80% occur a single time. The ten largest make up approximately 4.1% of the sample.

For CDR1 and CDR2, the germline V gene lists SGDLS and YYNGEE. Trimming removed 4 bases from V and 6 bases from J; the gene matches leave 8 bases unexplained. The CDR3 sequence holds 15 residues, the cysteine and phenylalanine included. Only the CDR3 part of the read is kept: 45 bases, read in frame from the first base. The receptor's source is a man aged 40-55 years in good health and CMV-seronegative. The material sequenced was PBMCs. Rearrangement joined TRBV9 to TRBJ2-5; 11 central nucleotides agree with TRBD1. The DNA reads as follows: TGTGCCAGCAGCCCAAGGACAGGGGGCATCCAGACCCAGTACTTC. Translated, it reads CASSPRTGGIQTQYF.